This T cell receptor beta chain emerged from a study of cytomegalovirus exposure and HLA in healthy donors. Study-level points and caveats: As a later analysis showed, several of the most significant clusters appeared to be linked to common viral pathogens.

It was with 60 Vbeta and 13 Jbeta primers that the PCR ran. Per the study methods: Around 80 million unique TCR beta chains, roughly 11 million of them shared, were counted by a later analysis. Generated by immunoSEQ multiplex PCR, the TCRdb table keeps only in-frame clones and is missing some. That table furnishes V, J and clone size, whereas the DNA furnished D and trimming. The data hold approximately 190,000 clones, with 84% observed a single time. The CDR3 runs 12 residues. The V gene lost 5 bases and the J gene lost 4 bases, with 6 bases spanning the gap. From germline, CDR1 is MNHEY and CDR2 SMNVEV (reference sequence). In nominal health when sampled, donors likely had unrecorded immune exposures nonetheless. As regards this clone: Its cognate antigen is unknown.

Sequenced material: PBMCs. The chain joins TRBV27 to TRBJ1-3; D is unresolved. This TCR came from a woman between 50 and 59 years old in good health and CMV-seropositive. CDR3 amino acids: CASSPLGNTIYF. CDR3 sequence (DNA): TGTGCCAGCAGTCCCCTCGGAAACACCATATATTTT.